The present T cell receptor (beta chain) was sequenced within a study of cytomegalovirus exposure and HLA in healthy donors. General study results and limits: TCR beta V segments were, for the most part, productive about 87% or about 30% of the time in an earlier analysis.

With regard to this clone: Antigen unknown.

A multiplex PCR was run with 60 Vbeta primers and 13 Jbeta primers. Only in-frame clones appear in the TCRdb table, and some are missing; sequencing was by immunoSEQ multiplex PCR. This sample has about 130,000 clones, with about 80% found just once. CDR1 is GTSNPN, CDR2 SVGIG, per germline (reference sequence). CDR3 length: 14 residues. The germline V and J ends were trimmed by 2 bases and 4 bases, with 12 bases remaining between them. The rearrangement joins TRBV30 to TRBJ1-5; D possibly corresponds to TRBD1 (6 bases). Sequenced material: PBMCs. The receptor was derived from a man aged 25-45 years in good health and CMV-seropositive. DNA for the CDR3: TGTGCCTGGAGTCCCCCAGGGGAAAATCAGCCCCAGCATTTT. Its translation is CAWSPPGENQPQHF.